This entry is about one T cell receptor (beta chain). Its cognate antigen has yet to be identified. Base-call qualities are not available, and no considerably larger clone is one nucleotide away. This specimen belongs to a study of T cell responses to AZD1222 COVID-19 vaccine (dated by TCRdb to the early 2020s). Regarding the research as a whole: AZD1222 recipients with second doses at about 4 weeks or about 12 weeks were pooled, because spike-specific TCR depth and breadth did not differ between schedules. Enrollment into the trials was organized by age into subgroups of 18-55, 56-69 and 70-plus years, and those subgroups contained around 150, 28 and 57 TCR-sequenced participants, respectively. A total of just over 230 trial participants underwent TCR sequencing, of whom under 220 had received two doses of AZD1222 and some 26 had received two doses of the MenACWY control vaccine. Overall results and qualifications from the work: No day 14 peak-response samples were available, so repertoires were characterized only after the peak T cell response. The 56-69-year group was small, and its depth increase did not reach significance, likely because of low power. After two AZD1222 doses, spike-specific TCR breadth and depth were significantly higher than at day 0 and than in MenACWY recipients. Nearly half of unique spike-specific TCRs reportedly recognized epitopes outside regions mutated in the B.1.351 and B.1.1.7 variants. The vaccine-associated CD4 TCRs covered the entire spike protein, and the dominant responses fell in regions 160-218 and 743-854. Conclusions about previously exposed vaccinees were limited because only six AZD1222 recipients were SARS-CoV-2 seropositive at baseline. Participants were mostly white British, with more females than males. The authors suggested clonal diversity may have been underestimated.

The CDR3 regions of human TCRbeta chains were subjected to immunosequencing. From the authors' description of their analysis: TCRs in the repertoires were compared against a reference library of SARS-CoV-2-specific TCRs that had been generated with the MIRA antigen-specificity platform. Breadth was defined as the fraction of unique TCRs that were SARS-CoV-2-associated. Depth was defined as the fraction of total T cells that were SARS-CoV-2-associated. Using the MIRA data, each spike-specific TCR was assigned both to the spike region to which the TCR was reactive and to a CD4 or CD8 class. Log10-transformed breadth and depth values were compared by one-way ANOVA with Sidak's multiple comparisons tests. The table comes from immuneACCESS by way of TCRdb, which keeps in-frame sequences with V and J called. Part of the clones is missing from these tables; in studies checked, under half for an unresolved V gene and the rest for unknown reasons. V, J and clone size are those of that table, while D and trimming were read from the DNA. The sample yields about 140,000 clones; 91% were counted once. Approximately 2.8% of the sample goes to the ten largest clones.

The germline V gene sets CDR1 to SGHTA and CDR2 to FQGNSA. The CDR3, from cysteine to phenylalanine, totals 14 residues. CDR3 DNA only is kept here, 42 bases in frame from base 1. V drops 5 bases and J drops 5 bases, leaving 15 bases in between. Explained via the paper, the time point label denotes: baseline before first vaccination. The vaccinee samples were drawn from two UK trials, COV001 and COV002, one of which was a single-blind randomized controlled phase 2/3 trial testing AZD1222 (ChAdOx1 nCoV-19) in healthy adults. Trial participant PBMC samples were collected at day 0 and day 28 after the second dose for TCRbeta chain sequencing.

The chain links TRBV7-2 with TRBJ1-1; a weak D assignment points to TRBD1 (6 bases agree). The clonotype comes from an adult in good health. Here the sequenced sample was peripheral blood, taken on day 0 of AZD1222 vaccination. The DNA sequence is as follows: TGTGCCAGCAGCCCGCAGGCAGGGGTAACTGAAGCTTTCTTT. It translates as CASSPQAGVTEAFF.